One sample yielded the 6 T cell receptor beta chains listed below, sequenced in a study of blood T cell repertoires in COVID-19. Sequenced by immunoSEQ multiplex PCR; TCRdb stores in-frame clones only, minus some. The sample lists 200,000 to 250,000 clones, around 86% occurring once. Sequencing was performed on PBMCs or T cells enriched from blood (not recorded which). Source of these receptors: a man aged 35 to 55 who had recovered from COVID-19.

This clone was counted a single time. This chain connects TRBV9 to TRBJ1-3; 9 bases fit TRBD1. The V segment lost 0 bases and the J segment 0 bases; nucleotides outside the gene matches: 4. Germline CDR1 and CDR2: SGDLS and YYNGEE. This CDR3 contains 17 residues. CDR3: CASSVAPGQGSGNTIYF. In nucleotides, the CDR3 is TGTGCCAGCAGCGTAGCCCCGGGACAGGGCTCTGGAAACACCATATATTTT.

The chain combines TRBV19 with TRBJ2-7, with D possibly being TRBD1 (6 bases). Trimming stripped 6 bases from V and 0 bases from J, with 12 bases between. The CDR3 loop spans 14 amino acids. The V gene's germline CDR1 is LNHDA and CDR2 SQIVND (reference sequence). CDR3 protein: CASRTTGDSYEQYF. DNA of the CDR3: TGTGCCAGTAGGACGACAGGTGACTCCTACGAGCAGTACTTC.

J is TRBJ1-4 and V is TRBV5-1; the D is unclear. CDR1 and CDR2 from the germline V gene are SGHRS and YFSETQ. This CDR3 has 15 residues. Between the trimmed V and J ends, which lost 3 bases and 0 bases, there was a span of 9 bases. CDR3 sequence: CASSSGAATNEKLFF. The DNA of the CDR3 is TGCGCCAGCAGCTCAGGAGCGGCAACTAATGAAAAACTGTTTTTT.

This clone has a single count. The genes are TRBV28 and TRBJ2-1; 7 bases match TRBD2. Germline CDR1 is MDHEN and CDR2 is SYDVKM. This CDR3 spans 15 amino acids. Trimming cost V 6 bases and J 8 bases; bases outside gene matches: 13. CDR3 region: CASSPVGGGRDEQFF. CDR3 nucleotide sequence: TGTGCCAGCAGCCCGGTTGGGGGAGGGAGGGATGAGCAGTTCTTC.

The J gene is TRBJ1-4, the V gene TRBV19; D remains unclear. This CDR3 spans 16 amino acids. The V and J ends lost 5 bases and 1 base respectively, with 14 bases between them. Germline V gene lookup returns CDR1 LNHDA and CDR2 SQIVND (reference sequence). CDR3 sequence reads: CASSAKRSRTNEKLFF. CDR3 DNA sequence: TGTGCCAGTAGTGCCAAGCGATCCCGAACTAATGAAAAACTGTTTTTT.

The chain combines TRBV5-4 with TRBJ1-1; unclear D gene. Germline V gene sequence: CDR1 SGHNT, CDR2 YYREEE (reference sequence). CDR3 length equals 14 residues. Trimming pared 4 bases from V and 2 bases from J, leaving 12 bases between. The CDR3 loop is CASSPRLYNTEAFF. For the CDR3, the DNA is TGTGCCAGCAGCCCTAGACTTTATAACACTGAAGCTTTCTTT.